This record looks at one TCR beta chain sequence and its context. The data belong to a study of blood T cell repertoires in COVID-19. The CDR3 consists of 18 residues. V gave up 5 bases and J gave up 1 base; unmatched junction bases: 13. Germline CDR1 and CDR2: SGHAT and FQNNGV. How the authors handled the data: Amplification from reference gene primers served as the basis for estimated nucleated cell counts. The data were produced by immunoSEQ multiplex PCR, yet TCRdb's version contains in-frame clones alone and is incomplete. Clonal size and the V and J genes are those of that table, whereas D and trimming came from the DNA. The sample has 150,000 to 200,000 clones, approximately 80% seen once; the top ten hold around 5.9%.

The sequencing sample was made of PBMCs or T cells enriched from blood (not recorded which). This chain joins TRBV11-2 and TRBJ2-3, with 9 bases matching TRBD2. The origin of this receptor is a middle-aged man who had recovered from COVID-19. The CDR3 spells CASSQSGGLASRTDTQYF. DNA of the CDR3: TGTGCCAGCAGCCAATCCGGCGGACTAGCGAGCCGCACAGATACGCAGTATTTT.